Below, 8 T cell receptor beta chains from the same sample are listed, as sequenced in a study of regulatory T cells in long-lasting Graves disease. Investigators prepared the TCR beta libraries by applying iRepertoire HTBI primers and Arm-PCR of CDR3 regions. A single record per CDR3 protein comes from TCRdb applying MiXCR to the multiplex PCR reads. The table lists about 500,000 distinct CDR3 sequences, 9.5% to 15% of them singletons. Time point in this sample: newly diagnosed GD, antithyroid drugs for less than 3 months. The TCR library was made from RNA that had been extracted from PBMCs in TRIzol. These data also formed part of another study, on T cells in Graves' hyperthyroidism and ophthalmopathy.

Specimen: peripheral blood mononuclear cells (PBMCs), collected at new diagnosis, from a patient treated with antithyroid drugs. The receptor source for this set is a woman aged 25 to 39 with Graves disease.

This clonotype was observed at least ten times. This sequence joins TRBV4-3 and TRBJ2-7, with D tentatively TRBD1 or TRBD2 (6 bases each). The length of the CDR3 is 16 residues. Trimming shortened V by 1 base and J by 1 base, and 14 bases separated the two germline ends. Germline CDR1 LGHNA, CDR2 YSLEER. CDR3 sequence reads: CASSQVPGDSSYEQYF. The CDR3 region has the DNA TGCGCCAGCAGCCAAGTCCCAGGGGACTCTTCCTACGAGCAGTACTTC.

The chain recombines TRBV7-2 with TRBJ2-6; 7 positions match TRBD2. CDR3 size: 17 residues. J was trimmed by 2 bases and V by 5 bases; bases with no gene match: 9. Germline V lookup: CDR1 SGHTA, CDR2 FQGNSA. In nucleotides, the CDR3 is TGTGCCAGCAGCGGTGGGGAGGGTTCGGCTGGGGCCAACGTCCTGACTTTC. Amino acid sequence: CASSGGEGSAGANVLTF. Based on the CDR3 plus reference TRBV7-2 and TRBJ2-6, the full variable domain is GAGVSQSPSNKVTEKGKDVELRCDPISGHTALYWYRQSLGQGLEFLIYFQGNSAPDKSGLPSDRFSAERTGGSVSTLTIQRTQQEDSAVYLCASSGGEGSAGANVLTFGAGSRLTVL.

This clonotype was detected ten times or more. This chain links TRBV11-2 with TRBJ2-5; D is uncertain. V was clipped by 6 bases and J by 5 bases, with 10 bases between them. Germline V gene lookup returns CDR1 SGHAT and CDR2 FQNNGV. The CDR3 has 12 amino acids. This CDR3 is CASSQVGETQYF. DNA for the CDR3: TGTGCCAGCAGTCAAGTCGGGGAGACCCAGTACTTC.

This clonotype was seen repeatedly, ten times or more. This chain uses TRBV14 with TRBJ2-1, with 7 bases identical to TRBD2. J was trimmed by 1 base and V by 2 bases; bases with no gene match: 5. CDR3 length: 16 amino acids. Germline CDR1 is SGHDN and CDR2 is FVKESK. The CDR3 region is CASSQPSGKSYNEQFF. Here the CDR3 DNA reads TGTGCCAGCAGCCAACCCAGCGGGAAGTCCTACAATGAGCAGTTCTTC.

At least ten counts were recorded for this clonotype. The chain carries TRBV3-1 and TRBJ2-1, with unresolved D. Germline V CDR1 and CDR2: LGHDT, YNNKEL (reference sequence). Trimming left V 2 bases short and J 5 bases short, with 4 bases between. The CDR3 has 12 residues. The CDR3 is CASSQLDNEQFF. CDR3 DNA sequence: TGTGCCAGCAGCCAACTTGACAATGAGCAGTTCTTC.

Many counts were recorded for this clonotype. The V and J genes are TRBV11-2 and TRBJ2-5, with D uncertain. The CDR3 totals 14 residues. CDR1 is SGHAT and CDR2 is FQNNGV in the germline V gene. V was trimmed by 4 bases and J by 4 bases, leaving 13 bases between them. DNA of the CDR3: TGTGCCAGCAGCTGGTCCCCTAGAGGAGAGACCCAGTACTTC. The encoded protein is CASSWSPRGETQYF. The whole variable domain, remainder taken from reference TRBV11-2 and TRBJ2-5, is EAGVAQSPRYKIIEKRQSVAFWCNPISGHATLYWYQQILGQGPKLLIQFQNNGVVDDSQLPKDRFSAERLKGVDSTLKIQPAKLEDSAVYLCASSWSPRGETQYFGPGTRLLVL.

This clonotype was counted many times. V is TRBV28 and J is TRBJ1-1; D ambiguous. The CDR3 extends over 12 amino acids. Germline-derived CDR1 and CDR2 are MDHEN and SYDVKM. V was cut by 6 bases and J by 2 bases, with 7 bases left in between. The CDR3 loop is CASRRINTEAFF. The DNA of the CDR3 is TGTGCCAGCAGACGGATAAACACTGAAGCTTTCTTT.

This clonotype was seen ten or more times. J is TRBJ2-2 and V is TRBV20-1; TRBD1 might be the D (6 bases). The CDR3 totals 14 residues. Trimming removed 8 bases from V and 1 base from J, with 14 bases in between. Germline V gene lookup returns CDR1 DFQATT and CDR2 SNEGSKA (reference sequence). The CDR3 loop reads CSTPGTRNTGELFF. CDR3 DNA: TGCAGTACTCCGGGGACAAGGAACACCGGGGAGCTGTTTTTT.